This TCR beta chain came from a study of blood T cells in healthy people across ages. Germline V lookup: CDR1 LNHDA, CDR2 SQIVND (reference sequence). Trimming pared 0 bases from V and 3 bases from J, leaving 11 bases between. The CDR3 covers 15 residues. The authors ran a second PCR of roughly 7 to 11 cycles using a sample-barcoded 5' primer and a J-beta primer mix. A tag from a template-switch adaptor with 12 random nucleotides marked each cDNA molecule. Each sample yielded at least 2.5 million CDR3-containing paired-end reads. One entry per CDR3 protein, called by TCRdb with MiXCR from the 5' RACE reads. The sample yields over 1.5 million distinct CDR3 sequences, approximately 50% seen once. This clonotype turned up a few times. No fewer than 6 million PBMCs went into each sample.

The sequence was collected from a woman aged 40 to 50 in good health. The chain combines TRBV19 with TRBJ2-5, with D perhaps matching TRBD1 (5 bases). The sample consisted of blood. CDR3 in amino acids: CASSIDRVGEETQYF. Here the CDR3 DNA reads TGTGCCAGTAGTATAGACAGGGTCGGCGAAGAGACCCAGTACTTC.